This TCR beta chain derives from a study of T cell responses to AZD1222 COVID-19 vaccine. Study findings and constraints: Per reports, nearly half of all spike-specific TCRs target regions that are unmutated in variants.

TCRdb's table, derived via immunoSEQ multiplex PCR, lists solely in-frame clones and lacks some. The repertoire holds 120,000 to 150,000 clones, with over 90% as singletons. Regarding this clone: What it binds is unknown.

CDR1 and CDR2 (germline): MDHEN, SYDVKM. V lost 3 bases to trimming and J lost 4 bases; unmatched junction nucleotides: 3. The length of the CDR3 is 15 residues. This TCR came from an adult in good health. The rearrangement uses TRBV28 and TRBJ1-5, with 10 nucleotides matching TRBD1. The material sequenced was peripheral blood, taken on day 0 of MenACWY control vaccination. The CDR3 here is CASSLWTGGNQPQHF. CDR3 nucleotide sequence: TGTGCCAGCAGTTTGTGGACAGGGGGTAATCAGCCCCAGCATTTT.